The 11 T cell receptor beta chains given below trace back to one sample, sequenced in a study of blood T cell repertoires in COVID-19. Profiled with immunoSEQ multiplex PCR; TCRdb holds only in-frame clones, not every one. The table has over 150,000 clones, about four fifths seen once. Sequenced input: peripheral blood. The receptor source for this set is a woman older than 75 with acute or convalescent COVID-19.

This chain joins TRBV7-3 and TRBJ2-2, with 7 positions matching TRBD1. This CDR3 is built from 12 residues. The germline V gene encodes CDR1 SGHTA and CDR2 FQGTGA. Trimming cost V 6 bases and J 6 bases; bases outside gene matches: 1. The CDR3 here is CASSTGAGELFF. CDR3 bases: TGTGCCAGCAGTACAGGGGCCGGGGAGCTGTTTTTT.

This chain links TRBV14 with TRBJ2-3, with D unresolved. There are 11 residues in the CDR3. Trimming left V 4 bases short and J 6 bases short, with 5 bases between. Germline assignment: CDR1 SGHDN and CDR2 FVKESK. CDR3 nucleotide sequence: TGTGCCAGCAGCCTGCGGGATACGCAGTATTTT. As protein: CASSLRDTQYF.

This clone has more than one count but fewer than ten. This rearrangement joins TRBV5-1 to TRBJ2-3; the match to TRBD2 covers 7 bases. After removal of 3 bases from V and 3 bases from J, the junction contained 7 bases not matched to a gene. CDR1 SGHRS and CDR2 YFSETQ come from the germline V gene. CDR3 length: 15 residues. The CDR3, as DNA: TGCGCCAGCAGCTCAACCGGGACTACAACAGATACGCAGTATTTT. Translating gives CASSSTGTTTDTQYF.

CDR3 DNA sequence: TGTGCCAGCAGCCAGACGACAGGGGGCCCCTACAATGAGCAGTTCTTC. Protein product: CASSQTTGGPYNEQFF. This chain joins TRBV3-1 (or the pseudogene TRBV3-2) and TRBJ2-1, with 10 bases matching TRBD1. Germline values: CDR1 LGHDT, CDR2 YNNKEL (reference sequence). The CDR3 has 16 amino acids. Unmatched junction bases numbered 4, after V lost 3 bases and J lost 2 bases.

The rearrangement links TRBV29-1 to TRBJ2-5; D perhaps matches TRBD2 (7 bases). The CDR3 has 15 residues. With 5 bases removed from V and 4 bases from J, the gap between germline ends came to 20 bases. The germline V gene encodes CDR1 SQVTM and CDR2 ANQGSEA. CDR3 nucleotide sequence: TGCAGCGTTCCCATTAGGGGGGGGCCTCCAGAGACCCAGTACTTC. This sequence encodes CSVPIRGGPPETQYF.

The J gene is TRBJ2-5, the V gene TRBV2; 8 bases map to TRBD1. The CDR3 spans 15 residues. J gave up 4 bases and V 4 bases, and 8 bases lay outside the gene matches. The germline gives CDR1 SNHLY, CDR2 FYNNEI. The CDR3 sequence is CASSGQGRGGETQYF. CDR3 DNA: TGTGCCAGCAGTGGACAGGGGAGAGGGGGAGAGACCCAGTACTTC.

The chain carries TRBV7-2 and TRBJ2-1, with 7 positions matching TRBD2. The CDR3 is 12 amino acids. Germline CDR1 is SGHTA and CDR2 is FQGNSA. The V gene end was trimmed by 5 bases and the J gene end by 15 bases; junction bases not matched to a gene: 10. This chain's CDR3 is CASSEAAGVGFF. The CDR3 DNA is TGTGCCAGCAGCGAAGCGGCGGGGGTGGGGTTCTTC.

The chain has TRBV20-1 and TRBJ2-7; 8 bases are shared with TRBD1. The CDR3 length is 11 residues. Per germline, CDR1 DFQATT and CDR2 SNEGSKA (reference sequence). V trimming: 5 bases; J trimming: 13 bases; junction bases outside the gene matches: 10. CDR3: CSAVDRGTNYF. In nucleotides, the CDR3 is TGCAGTGCTGTTGACAGGGGCACCAACTACTTC.

This clone has a single count. This chain links TRBV6-1 with TRBJ1-1; 8 bases line up with TRBD1. V shed 0 bases and J 5 bases; nucleotides not matched to a gene: 5. The CDR3 has 15 residues. The germline CDR1 and CDR2 sequences are MNHNS and SASEGT. The CDR3 reads CASSEAQGARTEAFF. The CDR3 DNA is TGTGCCAGCAGTGAAGCGCAGGGGGCGCGGACTGAAGCTTTCTTT.

As DNA, the CDR3 is TGTGCCAGCAGCTTAGCAGGGGCAAGCTATGGCTACACCTTC. Amino acid sequence: CASSLAGASYGYTF. The chain has TRBV11-2 and TRBJ1-2, with TRBD1 as a possible D gene (6 bases). The V and J ends lost 1 base and 4 bases respectively, with 10 bases between them. CDR3 length equals 14 residues. Germline V gene data show CDR1 as SGHAT and CDR2 as FQNNGV.

This chain connects TRBV3-1 (or the pseudogene TRBV3-2) to TRBJ2-4; a weak D match, TRBD1 (5 bases). CDR1 LGHDT and CDR2 YNNKEL come from the germline V gene (reference sequence). Trimming pared 0 bases from V and 7 bases from J, leaving 16 bases between. This CDR3 region has 16 residues. As DNA, the CDR3 is TGTGCCAGCAGCCAAGATTTAGCAGGGTTTTGGAACATTCAGTACTTC. It is translated as CASSQDLAGFWNIQYF.